These 24 T cell receptor beta chains were all obtained from the same sample, sequenced in a study of spatial heterogeneity in lung cancer. Antigen specificity for these receptors is unknown. This sample's time point: sample taken at primary tumor resection. Study-wide results and caveats: Higher tumor mutation counts went along with higher counts of expanded intratumoral alpha and beta TCRs.

In TCRdb, the 5' RACE reads were re-called with MiXCR into one record per CDR3 protein. This sample has 4,500 to 6,500 distinct CDR3 sequences, with around a quarter found just once. Specimen: lung tumor tissue, collected at surgery. The receptors originated from a male donor with early-stage non-small cell lung cancer.

V gene TRBV11-2 combines with J gene TRBJ2-4, with D tentatively TRBD1 (8 bases). Germline CDR1 is SGHAT and CDR2 is FQNNGV. Trimming removed 6 bases from V and 6 bases from J, with 21 bases in between. The CDR3 totals 16 residues. The CDR3 DNA follows: TGTGCCAGCAGTCCTCCGGGACAGGCGGGGGCAAACATTCAGTACTTC. Translation gives CASSPPGQAGANIQYF.

This clonotype is medium-sized. The chain combines TRBV5-4 with TRBJ2-7; 8 bases are a match to TRBD1. Looked up from germline, CDR1 is SGHNT and CDR2 is YYREEE (reference sequence). The J segment lost 12 bases and the V segment lost 2 bases, leaving 7 bases of the junction unmatched. The CDR3 is 12 residues long. CDR3 loop: CASSFQDRARYF. The CDR3 DNA reads TGTGCCAGCAGCTTCCAGGACAGGGCCCGGTACTTC.

This clonotype was observed at least ten times. The chain is built from TRBV7-8 and TRBJ2-4, with 9 positions matching TRBD1. The CDR3 is made up of 15 amino acids. The germline V gene has CDR1 SGHVS and CDR2 FQNEAQ. The junction had 5 bases not matched to a gene; V was cut back by 0 bases and J by 8 bases. CDR3 nucleotides: TGTGCCAGCAGCTTAGCGTGGGGACAGGGTCACATTCAGTACTTC. This encodes CASSLAWGQGHIQYF.

The genes are TRBV29-1 and TRBJ2-5; 9 positions match TRBD1. Losses at the gene ends were 5 bases for V and 1 base for J; bases not matched to a gene: 8. This CDR3 region has 15 residues. Germline values: CDR1 SQVTM, CDR2 ANQGSEA. The CDR3 spells CSVLSGTGFQETQYF. As DNA, the CDR3 is TGCAGCGTTCTATCCGGGACAGGGTTCCAAGAGACCCAGTACTTC.

This clonotype showed up many times. This chain joins TRBV27 and TRBJ2-3; D remains unclear. With 5 bases removed from V and 4 bases from J, the gap between germline ends came to 10 bases. This CDR3 has 13 residues. Germline V gene lookup returns CDR1 MNHEY and CDR2 SMNVEV (reference sequence). Here the CDR3 reads CASSLTPPDTQYF. CDR3 nucleotide sequence: TGTGCCAGCAGTCTAACCCCTCCAGATACGCAGTATTTT.

This clonotype was seen only a few times. A read error is possible here, since a much larger clone lies one base away. The V gene is TRBV6-1, the J gene TRBJ2-5; D gene unclear. The CDR3 sequence is 13 residues long. V was shortened by 7 bases and J by 5 bases, with 14 bases between the two germline ends. Per germline, CDR1 MNHNS and CDR2 SASEGT. CDR3: CASIHISGETQYF. CDR3 coding DNA: TGTGCCAGCATTCATATCTCTGGGGAGACCCAGTACTTC.

By proportion, this clonotype is medium-sized. CDR3 protein: CAFIQSSGNTIYF. As DNA, the CDR3 is TGTGCTTTCATTCAGTCGTCTGGAAACACCATATATTTT. The chain recombines TRBV6-1 with TRBJ1-3; the D is unclear. The CDR3 totals 13 residues. Germline V CDR1 and CDR2: MNHNS, SASEGT.

Judged by abundance, this clonotype is medium-sized. The rearrangement joins TRBV6-1 to TRBJ1-1; 11 nucleotides line up with TRBD1. Germline loops: CDR1 MNHNS, CDR2 SASEGT. The CDR3 is 15 residues long. With V trimmed by 2 bases and J by 4 bases, 3 bases remained unmatched. The DNA of the CDR3 is TGTGCCAGCAGTGAACCAGGGACAGGGGGCACTGAAGCTTTCTTT. This codes for CASSEPGTGGTEAFF.

The sample holds a few counts of this clonotype. The gene calls are TRBV6-2 or TRBV6-3 and TRBJ2-1; D is uncertain. The CDR3 totals 11 residues. The germline gives CDR1 MNHEY, CDR2 SVGEGT. V was pared by 6 bases and J by 8 bases, with 8 bases between. The CDR3 coding sequence is TGTGCCAGCAGCCCCGGGCATGAGCAGTTCTTC. Amino acids: CASSPGHEQFF.

The chain links TRBV5-1 to TRBJ2-3; the D is unclear. The CDR3 runs to 13 residues. CDR1 SGHRS and CDR2 YFSETQ come from the germline V gene. Trimming removed 4 bases at V and 3 bases at J, with 9 bases between. CDR3 in DNA: TGCGCCAGCAGCCCTACAGTGACAGATACGCAGTATTTT. It yields the protein CASSPTVTDTQYF.

The chain is built from TRBV7-8 and TRBJ2-7, with D possibly TRBD2 on 6 matching bases. Trimming stripped 7 bases from V and 7 bases from J, with 17 bases between. This CDR3 is built from 13 residues. Germline V gene data show CDR1 as SGHVS and CDR2 as FQNEAQ. The CDR3 nucleotides read TGTGCCAGCACCCCTGCGACTAGTACAGAGCAGTACTTC. Its protein is CASTPATSTEQYF. Supplemented by reference TRBV7-8 and TRBJ2-7, the full variable domain reads GAGVSQSPRYKVAKRGQDVALRCDPISGHVSLFWYQQALGQGPEFLTYFQNEAQLDKSGLPSDRFFAERPEGSVSTLKIQRTQQEDSAVYLCASTPATSTEQYFGPGTRLTVT.

The chain employs TRBV7-2 and TRBJ2-6; 7 bases fit TRBD2. Germline V gives CDR1 SGHTA, CDR2 FQGNSA. This CDR3 comprises 18 residues. The trim removed 2 bases at V and 1 base at J, leaving 8 bases unmatched. CDR3 region: CASSLPGLSFSGANVLTF. DNA of the CDR3: TGTGCCAGCAGCTTACCGGGACTATCCTTTTCTGGGGCCAACGTCCTGACTTTC.

The gene calls are TRBV6-2 or TRBV6-3 and TRBJ2-7, with D hard to call. Germline assignment: CDR1 MNHEY and CDR2 SVGEGT. This CDR3 comprises 10 residues. V was shortened by 5 bases and J by 3 bases, with 2 bases between the two germline ends. CDR3 DNA sequence: TGTGCCAGCAGTCACTACGAGCAGTACTTC. Its translation is CASSHYEQYF.

There are a few counts of this clonotype. This sequence joins TRBV7-9 and TRBJ2-2; D unclear. Trimming removed 1 base at V and 7 bases at J, with 4 bases between. The length of the CDR3 is 12 residues. The germline CDR1 and CDR2 sequences are SEHNR and FQNEAQ (reference sequence). In nucleotides, the CDR3 is TGTGCCAGCAGCTTAGTGGACGGGGAGCTGTTTTTT. Protein: CASSLVDGELFF.

This rearrangement joins TRBV5-4 to TRBJ1-1, with a weak D call TRBD1 (5 bases). The CDR3 is made up of 14 amino acids. V was shortened by 0 bases and J by 4 bases, with 10 bases between the two germline ends. Per germline, CDR1 SGHNT and CDR2 YYREEE (reference sequence). CDR3: CASSLEGQGTEAFF. CDR3 in DNA: TGTGCCAGCAGCTTGGAGGGGCAGGGCACTGAAGCTTTCTTT.

By proportion, this clonotype is medium-sized. The chain links TRBV13 to TRBJ1-2; TRBD1 is a possible D gene (6 bases). CDR1 is PRHDT and CDR2 is FYEKMQ in the germline V gene (reference sequence). CDR3 length equals 15 residues. Between the trimmed V and J ends, which lost 4 bases and 7 bases, there was a span of 19 bases. In DNA, the CDR3 is TGTGCCAGCAGCTCTGGGACATCAGACCTGTCTGGCTACACCTTC. Translation: CASSSGTSDLSGYTF. The full variable domain, its missing parts supplied by reference TRBV13 and TRBJ1-2, is AAGVIQSPRHLIKEKRETATLKCYPIPRHDTVYWYQQGPGQDPQFLISFYEKMQSDKGSIPDRFSAQQFSDYHSELNMSSLELGDSALYFCASSSGTSDLSGYTFGSGTRLTVV.

This clonotype is classed as medium-sized. V and J are TRBV4-1 and TRBJ1-5; D remains ambiguous. With 0 bases removed from V and 7 bases from J, the gap between germline ends came to 7 bases. The CDR3 length is 13 residues. CDR1 is MGHRA and CDR2 is YSYEKL in the germline V gene. CDR3 coding DNA: TGCGCCAGCAGCCAAGATCCCCGCCAGCCCCAGCATTTT. Encoded protein: CASSQDPRQPQHF.

The chain employs TRBV4-1 and TRBJ2-5; 10 nucleotides match TRBD2. Per the germline V gene, CDR1 is MGHRA and CDR2 is YSYEKL. V shed 0 bases and J 3 bases; nucleotides not matched to a gene: 4. CDR3 length equals 16 residues. Written as DNA, the CDR3 is TGCGCCAGCAGCCAAGATCTAGCGGGAGTGAAAGAGACCCAGTACTTC. Protein product: CASSQDLAGVKETQYF.

In its sample, this clonotype ranks as medium-sized. The V call is TRBV4-1, the J call TRBJ2-5; tentatively, D is TRBD1 or TRBD2 (5 bases each). The CDR3 is 14 amino acids. Germline V CDR1 and CDR2: MGHRA, YSYEKL. Between the trimmed V and J ends, which lost 3 bases and 3 bases, there was a span of 11 bases. CDR3 nucleotides: TGCGCCAGCAGCCAGTTGGGGGTAGAAGAGACCCAGTACTTC. Translation: CASSQLGVEETQYF.

The chain recombines TRBV2 with TRBJ2-7, with 10 bases identical to TRBD1. The CDR3 is 15 residues long. Germline V gene sequence: CDR1 SNHLY, CDR2 FYNNEI. V lost 2 bases and J lost 5; bases outside the gene matches: 6. This chain's CDR3 is CASSENLGQGNEQYF. CDR3 DNA sequence: TGTGCCAGCAGTGAAAACCTGGGACAGGGGAACGAGCAGTACTTC. Variable domain in full (rest from reference TRBV2 and TRBJ2-7): EPEVTQTPSHQVTQMGQEVILRCVPISNHLYFYWYRQILGQKVEFLVSFYNNEISEKSEIFDDQFSVERPDGSNFTLKIRSTKLEDSAMYFCASSENLGQGNEQYFGPGTRLTVT.

This clonotype is medium-sized in the sample. This chain links TRBV6-1 with TRBJ2-1, with TRBD2 matching 11 bases. CDR1 is MNHNS, CDR2 SASEGT, per germline. V was pared by 7 bases and J by 4 bases, with 9 bases of the junction left unmatched. The CDR3 has 16 amino acids. In DNA form, the CDR3 reads TGTGCCAGCAAGAAGCGGGGACTAGCGGAGTACAATGAGCAGTTCTTC. Translated, it gives CASKKRGLAEYNEQFF.

The rearrangement links TRBV5-4 to TRBJ1-2; 12 bases align to TRBD1. Germline lookup yields CDR1 SGHNT and CDR2 YYREEE (reference sequence). J was trimmed by 6 bases and V by 5 bases; bases with no gene match: 5. This CDR3 contains 14 residues. CDR3 sequence reads: CASSGDRGLDGYTF. The CDR3 region has the DNA TGTGCCAGCAGTGGGGACAGGGGGCTCGATGGCTACACCTTC.

V is TRBV7-9 and J is TRBJ2-6; D unclear. V lost 5 bases, J lost 2 bases, and 10 bases lay in between. Germline-derived CDR1 and CDR2 are SEHNR and FQNEAQ (reference sequence). This CDR3 comprises 15 residues. The CDR3 DNA is TGTGCCAGCAGCCCGGACCGTGCTGGGGCCAACGTCCTGACTTTC. It translates to CASSPDRAGANVLTF. Combining the CDR3 with reference TRBV7-9 and TRBJ2-6 gives the whole variable domain DTGVSQNPRHKITKRGQNVTFRCDPISEHNRLYWYRQTLGQGPEFLTYFQNEAQLEKSRLLSDRFSAERPKGSFSTLEIQRTEQGDSAMYLCASSPDRAGANVLTFGAGSRLTVL.

The table lists this clonotype with a few counts. The chain couples TRBV18 to TRBJ2-7, with D possibly TRBD2 on 6 matching bases. V was clipped by 2 bases and J by 2 bases, with 19 bases between them. From germline, CDR1 is KGHSH and CDR2 LQKENI. CDR3 length equals 17 residues. The CDR3 DNA reads TGTGCCAGCTCACCAAAGGAACCTTCGGGACTCGCCTACGAGCAGTACTTC. The encoded protein is CASSPKEPSGLAYEQYF.